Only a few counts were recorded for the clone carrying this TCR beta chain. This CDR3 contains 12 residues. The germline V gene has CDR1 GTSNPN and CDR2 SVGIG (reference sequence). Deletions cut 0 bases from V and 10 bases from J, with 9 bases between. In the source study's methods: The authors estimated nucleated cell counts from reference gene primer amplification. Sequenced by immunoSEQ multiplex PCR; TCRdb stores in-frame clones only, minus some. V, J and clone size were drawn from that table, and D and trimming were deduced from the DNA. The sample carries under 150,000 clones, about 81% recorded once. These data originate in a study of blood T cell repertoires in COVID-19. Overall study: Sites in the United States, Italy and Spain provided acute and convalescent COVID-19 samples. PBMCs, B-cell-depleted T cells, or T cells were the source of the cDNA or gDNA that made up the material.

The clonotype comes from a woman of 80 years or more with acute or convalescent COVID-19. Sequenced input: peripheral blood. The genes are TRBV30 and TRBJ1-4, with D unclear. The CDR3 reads CAWSVTGRKLFF. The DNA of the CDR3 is TGTGCCTGGAGTGTAACGGGGAGAAAACTGTTTTTT.